A single sample gave rise to the 20 T cell receptor beta chains below, sequenced in a study of neurological immune-mediated disorders. MiXCR, run by TCRdb on the 5' RACE reads, gives a single entry per CDR3 protein. The data contain under 45,000 distinct CDR3 sequences, 2.5% of them singletons. Sequencing was performed on PBMCs. The source is a man in his forties or fifties with multiple sclerosis.

This clonotype was seen repeatedly, ten times or more. The rearrangement uses TRBV20-1 and TRBJ2-7; no firm D call. CDR1 and CDR2 from the germline V gene are DFQATT and SNEGSKA (reference sequence). The CDR3 totals 14 residues. Trimming pared 0 bases from V and 0 bases from J, leaving 9 bases between. The DNA of the CDR3 is TGCAGTGCTAGAGATCGGATGAGCTCCTACGAGCAGTACTTC. Its protein is CSARDRMSSYEQYF.

This clonotype has only a few counts. This chain connects TRBV7-9 to TRBJ1-1; maybe TRBD1 (6 bases). Trimming took off 4 bases at V and 4 bases at J, with 16 bases between the two ends. CDR1 is SEHNR and CDR2 is FQNEAQ in the germline V gene (reference sequence). The CDR3 covers 15 residues. The CDR3 loop reads CASSSPGQGGTEAFF. The CDR3 DNA reads TGTGCCAGCAGCTCACCGGGACAAGGAGGCACTGAAGCTTTCTTT.

This clonotype has a count of ten or more. The rearrangement links TRBV27 to TRBJ2-6; TRBD1 might be the D (7 bases). The CDR3 runs to 17 residues. Germline-derived CDR1 and CDR2 are MNHEY and SMNVEV (reference sequence). V was shortened by 6 bases and J by 2 bases, with 17 bases between the two germline ends. The CDR3, as DNA: TGTGCCAGCAGAGGAGAACAGGGGAGGACTGGGGCCAACGTCCTGACTTTC. It yields the protein CASRGEQGRTGANVLTF.

This clonotype has at least ten counts. This sequence joins TRBV27 and TRBJ1-5; TRBD1 matches at 9 bases. J lost 4 bases, V lost 5 bases, and 6 bases had no gene match. CDR1 and CDR2 from the germline V gene are MNHEY and SMNVEV (reference sequence). This CDR3 comprises 15 residues. For the CDR3, the DNA is TGTGCCAGCAGTGTACAGGGGGCTGGAAATCAGCCCCAGCATTTT. Translation: CASSVQGAGNQPQHF.

Comment on this clonotype: A much larger clone lies one base from this, so it may be a read error. This chain uses TRBV5-1 with TRBJ2-5, with D possibly called TRBD1 or TRBD2 (7 bases each). V was pared by 4 bases and J by 5 bases, with 18 bases between. The CDR3 is 15 residues long. Germline V gene sequence: CDR1 SGHRS, CDR2 YFSETQ. The chain's CDR3 is CASSPWTRGGETQYF. In DNA, the CDR3 is TGCGCCAGCAGCCCCTGGACTAGAGGGGGCGAGACCCAGTACTTC.

This clonotype has at least ten counts. The chain employs TRBV5-1 and TRBJ2-3; 7 nucleotides agree with TRBD2. Germline CDR1 and CDR2: SGHRS and YFSETQ. The CDR3 is made up of 15 amino acids. Unmatched junction bases numbered 7, after V lost 4 bases and J lost 2 bases. This CDR3 is CASSPIGTTTDTQYF. Written as DNA, the CDR3 is TGCGCCAGCAGCCCCATCGGGACTACCACAGATACGCAGTATTTT.

This clonotype was counted many times. The chain combines TRBV5-5 with TRBJ2-1; 7 nucleotides match TRBD2. This CDR3 is 14 amino acids long. V lost 7 bases, J lost 6 bases, and 10 bases stayed unmatched. Germline V gene lookup returns CDR1 SGHKS and CDR2 YYEKEE (reference sequence). CDR3 sequence reads: CASLPGGGGNEQFF. CDR3 DNA: TGTGCCAGCCTGCCTGGGGGGGGAGGCAATGAGCAGTTCTTC.

The sample holds many counts of this clonotype. An end of the junction differs from the germline gene, which may be a read error. The V call is TRBV5-5, the J call TRBJ2-5; TRBD2 agrees at 14 bases. This CDR3 has 17 amino acids. Germline V gene data show CDR1 as SGHKS and CDR2 as YYEKEE (reference sequence). The CDR3, as DNA: TGTGCCAGCAGCTTGGGGGCGAACGGGGGACTAGCGGGGGACAGGAACTTC. Encoded protein: CASSLGANGGLAGDRNF.

This clonotype was seen repeatedly, ten times or more. This sequence joins TRBV3-1 and TRBJ2-7; D not resolved. V was shortened by 1 base and J by 2 bases, with 12 bases between the two germline ends. This CDR3 has 15 amino acids. CDR1 is LGHDT, CDR2 YNNKEL, per germline (reference sequence). The CDR3 DNA is TGTGCCAGCAGCCAAGGCCCCCACGACGCCTACGAGCAGTACTTC. Protein product: CASSQGPHDAYEQYF.

The J gene is TRBJ2-2, the V gene TRBV5-4; TRBD1 aligns across 7 bases. Germline CDR1 and CDR2: SGHNT and YYREEE (reference sequence). This CDR3 region has 16 residues. The junction had 6 bases not matched to a gene; V was cut back by 4 bases and J by 0 bases. Here the CDR3 DNA reads TGTGCCAGCAGCCTGCGGACAGGTTCGAACACCGGGGAGCTGTTTTTT. Its translation: CASSLRTGSNTGELFF.

The sample holds many counts of this clonotype. The CDR3 bases are TGCGCCAGCAGCCATTCGGACAGGGGGGCCCACGAGCAGTACTTC. Its protein is CASSHSDRGAHEQYF. This rearrangement joins TRBV5-1 to TRBJ2-7; 10 bases agree with TRBD1. The CDR3 is made up of 15 amino acids. Germline V gene lookup returns CDR1 SGHRS and CDR2 YFSETQ. Trimming at V came to 4 bases and at J to 5 bases, leaving 9 bases not matched to a gene.

This clonotype was counted ten times or more. This rearrangement joins TRBV28 to TRBJ1-5; D not resolved. The length of the CDR3 is 12 residues. The germline V gene encodes CDR1 MDHEN and CDR2 SYDVKM. Trimming stripped 4 bases from V and 2 bases from J, with 3 bases between. The CDR3 DNA reads TGTGCCAGCAGTTCCGGCAATCAGCCCCAGCATTTT. Amino acids: CASSSGNQPQHF.

This clonotype showed up many times. The chain links TRBV12-3 or TRBV12-4 to TRBJ1-4; 7 nucleotides agree with TRBD1. The CDR3 covers 14 residues. Germline trimming cut 5 bases from V and 5 bases from J; bases unmatched to any gene: 5. CDR3 in amino acids: CASSTGTENEKLFF. The CDR3 DNA reads as TGTGCCAGCAGTACCGGGACAGAGAATGAAAAACTGTTTTTT.

This clonotype was counted between two and nine times. The genes are TRBV7-2 and TRBJ1-4, with 7 nucleotides matching TRBD1. Per the germline V gene, CDR1 is SGHTA and CDR2 is FQGNSA. With 4 bases clipped from V and 5 bases from J, the junction kept 4 bases outside the gene matches. CDR3 size: 14 residues. The CDR3 DNA is TGTGCCAGCAGCTCGGGACAGACAAATGAAAAACTGTTTTTT. Amino acid sequence: CASSSGQTNEKLFF.

The table lists this clonotype with many counts. The chain carries TRBV14 and TRBJ2-2; no firm D call. Germline CDR1 is SGHDN and CDR2 is FVKESK. This CDR3 comprises 15 residues. V lost 4 bases to trimming and J lost 7 bases, with 16 bases between them. This CDR3 reads CASSLELTGLGELFF. For the CDR3, the DNA is TGTGCCAGCAGCCTAGAGTTAACTGGGCTCGGGGAGCTGTTTTTT.

This clonotype was seen repeatedly, ten times or more. One end of the junction is discordant with germline, which a read error may explain. V is TRBV10-2 and J is TRBJ1-4; TRBD1 matches 9 bases. Germline CDR1 reads WSHSY; CDR2 reads SAAADI. The CDR3 spans 14 residues. CDR3 in DNA: TGCGCCAGCAGCGGGACAGGGAAAAATGGAAAACTGTTTTTT. This translates into CASSGTGKNGKLFF.

This clonotype has at least ten counts. The chain combines TRBV5-1 with TRBJ2-2, with D unclear. This CDR3 comprises 13 residues. The V gene lost 0 bases and the J gene lost 7 bases, with 7 bases spanning the gap. Per germline, CDR1 SGHRS and CDR2 YFSETQ. The CDR3 loop is CASSLGSVGELFF. CDR3 in DNA: TGCGCCAGCAGCTTGGGGTCGGTCGGGGAGCTGTTTTTT.

V usage is TRBV6-1 and J usage is TRBJ2-7, with D possibly called TRBD1 or TRBD2 (5 bases each). This CDR3 comprises 12 residues. The V gene's germline CDR1 is MNHNS and CDR2 SASEGT. Trimming removed 8 bases at V and 3 bases at J, with 11 bases between. The chain's CDR3 is CASGGTGYEQYF. As DNA, the CDR3 is TGTGCCAGCGGGGGAACGGGCTACGAGCAGTACTTC.

On this clonotype: This clone may be a read error of a much larger clone one base away. The CDR3 nucleotides are TGTGCCAGCACACGGAGAGGAACGGGCACAGATACGCAGTATTTT. Its translation: CASTRRGTGTDTQYF. The rearrangement joins TRBV11-3 to TRBJ2-3; D gene ambiguous. Germline V CDR1 and CDR2: SGHNT, YENEEA. The CDR3 totals 15 residues. The V gene lost 7 bases and the J gene lost 1 base, with 15 bases spanning the gap.

This clonotype was counted many times. The V gene is TRBV4-3, the J gene TRBJ2-1; TRBD1 might be the D (6 bases). V lost 6 bases, J lost 1 base, and 10 bases lay in between. Germline CDR1 and CDR2: LGHNA and YSLEER. This CDR3 comprises 14 residues. The CDR3 DNA follows: TGCGCCAGCAGGCACACAGGGTCCTACAATGAGCAGTTCTTC. Translation gives CASRHTGSYNEQFF.